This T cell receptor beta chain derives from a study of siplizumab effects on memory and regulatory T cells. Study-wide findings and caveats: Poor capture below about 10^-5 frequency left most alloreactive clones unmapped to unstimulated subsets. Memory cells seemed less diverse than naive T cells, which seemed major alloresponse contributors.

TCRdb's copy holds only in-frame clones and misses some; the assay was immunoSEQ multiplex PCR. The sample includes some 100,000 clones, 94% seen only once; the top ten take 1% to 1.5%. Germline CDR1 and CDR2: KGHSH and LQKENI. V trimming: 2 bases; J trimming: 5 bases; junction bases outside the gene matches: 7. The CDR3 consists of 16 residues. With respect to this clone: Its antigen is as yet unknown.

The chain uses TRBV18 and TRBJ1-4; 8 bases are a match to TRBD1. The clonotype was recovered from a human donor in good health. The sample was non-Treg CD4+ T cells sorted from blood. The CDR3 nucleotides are TGTGCCAGCTCACCAAATTCAGGGGGCTTGAATGAAAAACTGTTTTTT. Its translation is CASSPNSGGLNEKLFF.